The entry that follows covers one T cell receptor (beta chain) sequence. Its antigen remains unidentified. The CDR3 is made up of 14 amino acids. The trim removed 4 bases at V and 2 bases at J, leaving 3 bases unmatched. Germline-derived CDR1 and CDR2 are LNHDA and SQIVND (reference sequence). The data belong to a study of cytomegalovirus exposure and HLA in healthy donors. Study-wide context: Earlier work reported approximately 100 million unique TCR beta sequences from about 180 million T cells.

There were likely unrecorded immune exposures, though donors were nominally healthy when sampled. PCR involved 60 Vbeta and 13 Jbeta primers. Profiled with immunoSEQ multiplex PCR; TCRdb holds only in-frame clones, not every one. The table lists some 200,000 clones, around 86% of them singletons. General study results and limits: TCR beta V- and J-gene trimming was later associated with a missense DCLRE1C variant. CMV serostatus was the sole immune exposure data available.

The chain couples TRBV19 to TRBJ2-5, with TRBD1 identical over 8 bases. The sequencing input was PBMCs. This TCR was recovered from a woman aged 50 to 60 in good health and CMV-seropositive. CDR3 coding DNA: TGTGCCAGTAGTAACTACAGGGGGCAAGAGACCCAGTACTTC. Translating it yields CASSNYRGQETQYF.